This paragraph reports one T cell receptor beta chain. Its target is not known. This sample is drawn from a study of cytomegalovirus exposure and HLA in healthy donors. Unrecorded immune exposure was likely among donors, who were nominally healthy when sampled. Study observations and caveats: Within a later analysis, the majority of CMV-associated TCR beta chains appeared HLA-restricted. Some TCR beta chains (roughly 150 of them) were listed as cytomegalovirus-associated.

Per the germline V gene, CDR1 is SGHRS and CDR2 is YFSETQ. Trimming removed 7 bases from V and 2 bases from J; junction bases left unmatched: 5. CDR3 length: 14 amino acids. PCR used 60 Vbeta primers and 13 Jbeta primers. TCRdb keeps only in-frame clones here, not all; method: immunoSEQ multiplex PCR. Its table lists about 210,000 clones. J is TRBJ2-2 and V is TRBV5-1; 7 nucleotides agree with TRBD1. The clonotype was recovered from a woman aged 30 to 39 in good health and CMV-seropositive. The sample taken for sequencing was PBMCs. In nucleotides, the CDR3 is TGCGCCAGCGGCCGGGACAGAAACACCGGGGAGCTGTTTTTT. Protein: CASGRDRNTGELFF.